A selection of T cell receptor beta chains follows, all from one sample in a study of breast tumors, draining lymph nodes, adjacent tissues. Using its own MiXCR run on the multiplex PCR reads, TCRdb lists one record per CDR3 protein. This table has over 60,000 distinct CDR3 sequences, approximately 57% appearing once. The sample was breast tumor tissue. These receptors were taken from a female donor with breast cancer. Some clones in this sample may be carry-over from other donors' samples. Both conserved end residues are part of each CDR3. The D gene is left open where the match is weak. Part of the rows lack a size; the others show once, few, many or a class for expanded clones.

once	TRBD1	TRBV6-1	TRBJ2-7	CASTGTEYEQYF	TGTGCCAGCACGGGGACAGAATACGAGCAGTACTTC
NA	NA	TRBV19	TRBJ1-5	CASNNRDQPQHF	TGTGCCAGTAATAACAGGGACCAGCCCCAGCATTTT
NA	NA	TRBV29-1	TRBJ2-7	CSVELATYEQYF	TGCAGCGTTGAGCTCGCTACATACGAGCAGTACTTC
many	TRBD2	TRBV7-9	TRBJ2-1	CASSKTSGGFGEQFF	TGTGCCAGCAGCAAAACAAGCGGGGGGTTCGGTGAGCAGTTCTTC
NA	NA	TRBV7-2	TRBJ2-2	CASSPVALGGNTGELFF	TGTGCCAGCAGCCCAGTGGCCCTCGGGGGGAACACCGGGGAGCTGTTTTTT
many	NA	TRBV20-1	TRBJ1-3	CSARDMVGYGRNTIYF	TGCAGTGCTAGAGATATGGTGGGGTATGGAAGAAACACCATATATTTT
once	TRBD1	TRBV5-4	TRBJ1-2	CASSLGTGYGYTF	TGTGCCAGCAGCTTAGGGACAGGATATGGCTACACCTTC
once	NA	TRBV18	TRBJ1-1	CASSHWLNTEAFF	TGTGCCAGCTCACACTGGCTGAACACTGAAGCTTTCTTT
NA	TRBD2	TRBV7-2	TRBJ2-7	CASSPARGEVLEQYF	TGTGCCAGCAGCCCCGCCCGGGGGGAGGTTCTCGAGCAGTACTTC
many	NA	TRBV7-9	TRBJ2-3	CASSLVWDRGFTDTQYF	TGTGCCAGCAGCTTAGTTTGGGATAGGGGATTCACAGATACGCAGTATTTT
NA	TRBD1	TRBV6-5	TRBJ1-2	CASSHSDRGRTGYTF	TGTGCCAGCAGTCACTCGGACAGGGGGCGAACTGGCTACACCTTC
NA	TRBD1	TRBV24-1	TRBJ2-3	CATSDPGTGLGDTQYF	TGTGCCACCAGTGACCCTGGGACAGGCCTCGGGGATACGCAGTATTTT
few	NA	TRBV6-1	TRBJ1-1	CASSEAAHVNTEAFF	TGTGCCAGCAGTGAAGCCGCCCACGTGAACACTGAAGCTTTCTTT
once	NA	TRBV12-3/TRBV12-4	TRBJ1-3	CASRRDTVYF	TGTGCCAGCAGGCGGGACACAGTATATTTT
NA	NA	TRBV7-2	TRBJ1-2	CASTPDPARNYGYPF	TGTGCCAGCACCCCAGATCCAGCCCGTAACTATGGCTACCCCTTC
many	NA	TRBV14	TRBJ1-2	CASSQMGFNYGYTF	TGTGCCAGCAGCCAGATGGGCTTCAACTATGGCTACACCTTC
NA	TRBD1	TRBV20-1	TRBJ2-3	CSASDRGADTQYF	TGCAGTGCCTCAGACAGGGGTGCAGATACGCAGTATTTT
few	TRBD1	TRBV2	TRBJ1-4	CASSSRGFTTNEKLFF	TGTGCCAGCAGTTCCAGGGGGTTTACAACTAATGAAAAACTGTTTTTT
NA	TRBD2	TRBV12-3/TRBV12-4	TRBJ2-7	CASSLVGGESSYEQYF	TGTGCCAGCAGTTTAGTTGGGGGGGAAAGCTCCTACGAGCAGTACTTC
NA	NA	TRBV11-2	TRBJ1-5	CASSQGPYSNQPQHF	TGTGCCAGCAGCCAGGGACCATATAGCAATCAGCCCCAGCATTTT
NA	NA	TRBV14	TRBJ1-2	CASSQVLANYGYTF	TGTGCCAGCAGCCAAGTACTCGCTAACTATGGCTACACCTTC
many	TRBD1	TRBV11-3	TRBJ2-5	CASSPGGTRETQYF	TGTGCCAGCAGCCCAGGGGGCACACGAGAGACCCAGTACTTC
NA	NA	TRBV15	TRBJ2-1	CATSRTGIREQFF	TGTGCCACCAGCAGAACAGGGATAAGAGAGCAGTTCTTC
NA	TRBD1	TRBV20-1	TRBJ1-6	CSARVGTGDNSPLHF	TGCAGTGCTAGAGTAGGGACAGGGGATAATTCACCCCTCCACTTT
large	TRBD2	TRBV2	TRBJ2-2	CASRLTSGGANTGELFF	TGTGCCAGCAGGTTGACTAGCGGGGGGGCGAACACCGGGGAGCTGTTTTTT
NA	TRBD1	TRBV7-2	TRBJ2-5	CASSFLQGAGGKETQYF	TGTGCCAGCAGCTTCCTACAGGGGGCAGGGGGAAAAGAGACCCAGTACTTC
many	NA	TRBV20-1	TRBJ2-5	CSAILRDFQLETQYF	TGCAGTGCTATCCTCCGGGACTTTCAATTAGAGACCCAGTACTTC
many	NA	TRBV7-8	TRBJ1-4	CASSPWDEKLFF	TGTGCCAGCAGCCCATGGGACGAAAAACTGTTTTTT
NA	NA	TRBV2	TRBJ2-7	CASAGREQYF	TGTGCCAGTGCTGGGAGGGAGCAGTACTTC